This T cell receptor beta chain was sequenced during a study of identical twins. Study results and caveats: Insertions ran lower in abundant cord blood beta clonotypes, though not in memory repertoires. Modelling approaches yielded underestimates of out-of-frame TCR alpha sharing between monozygotic twins.

Germline lookup yields CDR1 MNHNS and CDR2 SASEGT. The CDR3 length is 15 residues. V was shortened by 1 base and J by 0 bases, with 8 bases between the two germline ends. TCRdb itself ran the 5' RACE reads through MiXCR, one entry per CDR3 protein. The table includes roughly 750,000 distinct CDR3 sequences, 21% detected once. This clonotype was counted a few times. The antigen is undetermined. The same data also went into a second study, on T cells expressing NK-cell markers. That report adds: As a fraction of CD8+ T cells, dominant NKG2C+ clonotypes reached about 1.0-7.5% in six donors.

Sequenced: PBMCs. The clonotype comes from a woman aged 18-30 years in good health. The J gene is TRBJ2-3, the V gene TRBV6-1, with unresolved D. The CDR3 DNA is TGTGCCAGCAGTGAAGTGATCGCTAGCACAGATACGCAGTATTTT. Residues: CASSEVIASTDTQYF.